Listed below are T cell receptor beta chains from one sample, sequenced in a study of blood T cell repertoires in COVID-19. Only in-frame clones appear in the TCRdb table, and some are missing; sequencing was by immunoSEQ multiplex PCR. The table has under 300,000 clones, roughly 82% seen once. The material sequenced was peripheral blood. Source of these receptors: a woman of 80 years or more with active or convalescent COVID-19. Both conserved end residues are part of each CDR3. The order of the fields is V gene, D gene, CDR3 length, J gene, clone size, CDR3 DNA, CDR3 protein. A D gene is named only where the DNA matches it firmly. Part of the rows lack a size; the others show once, few, many or a class for expanded clones.

>TRBV5-8|NA|16|TRBJ2-7|NA
TGTGCCAGCAGCTTATTCAGCAACGGGGGCTCCTACGAGCAGTACTTC
CASSLFSNGGSYEQYF
>TRBV20-1|NA|14|TRBJ1-1|NA
TGCAGTGCTAGTATAGGAGGGATGAACACTGAAGCTTTCTTT
CSASIGGMNTEAFF
>TRBV3-1/TRBV3-2|TRBD1|13|TRBJ2-7|NA
TGTGCCAGCAGCCCGACAGGGGGCTACGAGCAGTACTTC
CASSPTGGYEQYF
>TRBV28|TRBD1|14|TRBJ1-2|once
TGTGCCAGCAGCCCAGGGGGCACTAACTATGGCTACACCTTC
CASSPGGTNYGYTF
>TRBV19|NA|18|TRBJ2-1|NA
TGTGCCAGCACACCCGAGGGCCGTGGGCGGATATCCTACAATGAGCAGTTCTTC
CASTPEGRGRISYNEQFF
>TRBV5-4|NA|15|TRBJ2-1|NA
TGTGCCAGCAGCACACTTAGCGGAAGGTACAATGAGCAGTTCTTC
CASSTLSGRYNEQFF
>TRBV10-3|NA|12|TRBJ1-1|NA
TGTGCCATCAGCACGGGGAGCACTGAAGCTTTCTTT
CAISTGSTEAFF
>TRBV7-9|TRBD2|19|TRBJ2-3|NA
TGTGCCAGCAGCTTAGCGCGACTAGCGGGCGCAGGCCTCACAGATACGCAGTATTTT
CASSLARLAGAGLTDTQYF
>TRBV6-5|NA|14|TRBJ2-4|NA
TGTGCCAGCGCCTCGACGGGAGCCAAAAACATTCAGTACTTC
CASASTGAKNIQYF
>TRBV29-1|TRBD1|16|TRBJ1-5|NA
TGCAGCGTTGCGCTGTCCGGGACAGGGATCGGGCAGCCCCAGCATTTT
CSVALSGTGIGQPQHF
>TRBV5-5|NA|13|TRBJ2-7|once
TGTGCCAGCAGCTTGGCAGGGACCTACGAGCAGTACTTC
CASSLAGTYEQYF
>TRBV18|NA|15|TRBJ1-2|NA
TGTGCCAGCTCACCAACAACCAATCGACTGTTGGGCTACACCTTC
CASSPTTNRLLGYTF
>TRBV18|NA|14|TRBJ1-3|NA
TGTGCCAGCTCAGCGGGGGCGTCTGGAAACACCATATATTTT
CASSAGASGNTIYF
>TRBV14|NA|14|TRBJ2-2|few
TGTGCCAGCAGCCCCGGGACTAACACCGGGGAGCTGTTTTTT
CASSPGTNTGELFF
>TRBV10-1|TRBD1|14|TRBJ2-1|once
TGCGCCAGGAGGGGACTGGACAGGGTAAATGAGCAGTTCTTC
CARRGLDRVNEQFF
>TRBV19|TRBD1|14|TRBJ1-1|NA
TGTGCCAGTAGGTGGACAGGGTGGGACACTGAAGCTTTCTTT
CASRWTGWDTEAFF
>TRBV28|NA|14|TRBJ2-7|few
TGTGCCAGCACCGAACCTGAGCGGAGTTACGAGCAGTACTTC
CASTEPERSYEQYF
>TRBV7-9|TRBD1|14|TRBJ1-1|NA
TGTGCCAGCAGCCGTCTCGGACAGGAGGGTGAGGCTTTCTTT
CASSRLGQEGEAFF
>TRBV5-1|NA|17|TRBJ2-1|NA
TGCGCCAGCAGCCCTGGACAGCATCGTTCCCCCTACAATGAGCAGTTCTTC
CASSPGQHRSPYNEQFF
>TRBV3-1/TRBV3-2|NA|15|TRBJ1-2|few
TGTGCCAGCAGCCTACGAGGAGCGGATTCGAGCGGCTACACCTTC
CASSLRGADSSGYTF
>TRBV28|NA|13|TRBJ1-3|once
TGTGCCAGCTGTAAAGGGGCTGGAAACACCATATATTTT
CASCKGAGNTIYF
>TRBV19|NA|18|TRBJ2-7|NA
TGTGCCACAATCCCAGAGACAGGGGGACTAGACCTTCCTTACGAGCAGTACTTC
CATIPETGGLDLPYEQYF
>TRBV6-6|TRBD2|12|TRBJ2-3|NA
TGTGCCAGCAGTCAACTAGCGGATACGCAGTATTTT
CASSQLADTQYF
>TRBV5-1|TRBD1|13|TRBJ1-6|NA
TGCGCCACTTCGGACAGGGAGGGTTCACCCCTCCACTTT
CATSDREGSPLHF
>TRBV5-1|NA|17|TRBJ2-3|NA
TGCGCCAGCAGCTTGGACGGAGGTTTTTGGGGCACAGATACGCAGTATTTT
CASSLDGGFWGTDTQYF
>TRBV9|NA|13|TRBJ1-1|NA
TGTGCCAGCAGCGTCGAAAGGGGCACTGAAGCTTTCTTT
CASSVERGTEAFF
>TRBV4-2|TRBD1|14|TRBJ2-7|NA
TGTGCCAGCAGCCAAGCTAAGACAGGGGAAGAGCAGTACTTC
CASSQAKTGEEQYF
>TRBV19|TRBD1|19|TRBJ2-6|NA
TGTGCCAGTAGTGCGAATCGGGACAGGGGTATCTCTGGGGCCAACGTCCTGACTTTC
CASSANRDRGISGANVLTF